This TCR beta chain was retrieved from a study of cytomegalovirus exposure and HLA in healthy donors. Per the germline V gene, CDR1 is SGHRS and CDR2 is YFSETQ. V was pared by 0 bases and J by 0 bases, with 13 bases between. The CDR3 has 16 residues. The study ran its PCR with 60 Vbeta and 13 Jbeta primers. TCRdb's table, derived via immunoSEQ multiplex PCR, lists solely in-frame clones and lacks some. The table records 70,000 to 80,000 clones, around 73% of them present only once. Sequencing was carried out using PBMCs. The receptor's source is a woman aged 40-49 years in good health and CMV-seropositive. The genes are TRBV5-1 and TRBJ2-7; D perhaps matches TRBD2 (6 bases). The chain's CDR3 is CASSLAGTRSSYEQYF. The CDR3 nucleotides are TGCGCCAGCAGCTTGGCCGGGACTCGGAGCTCCTACGAGCAGTACTTC.